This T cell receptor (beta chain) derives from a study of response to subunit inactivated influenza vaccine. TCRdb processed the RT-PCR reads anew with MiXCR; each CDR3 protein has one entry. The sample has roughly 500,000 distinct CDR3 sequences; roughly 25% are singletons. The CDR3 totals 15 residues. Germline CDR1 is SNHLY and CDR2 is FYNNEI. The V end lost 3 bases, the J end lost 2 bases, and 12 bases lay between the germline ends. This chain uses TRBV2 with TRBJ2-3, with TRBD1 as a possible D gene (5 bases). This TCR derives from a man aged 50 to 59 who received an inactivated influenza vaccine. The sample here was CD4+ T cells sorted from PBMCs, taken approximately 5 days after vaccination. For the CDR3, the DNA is TGTGCCAGCAGTGATTTCCGCAGGGCCACAGATACGCAGTATTTT. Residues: CASSDFRRATDTQYF.